This T cell receptor (beta chain) was obtained from a study of Ad26.COV2.S vaccination and SARS-CoV-2 variants. This clone was counted a few times. Trimming shortened V by 6 bases and J by 0 bases, and 15 bases separated the two germline ends. This CDR3 is built from 15 residues. Germline CDR1 reads SQVTM; CDR2 reads ANQGSEA. Measured with immunoSEQ multiplex PCR; TCRdb has only the in-frame clones, and not every one. The data show around 400,000 clones, around 90% seen once. Treatment given: around 19 received Ad26.COV2.S at low or high dose, single or two shots; about 5 received placebo; per-sample allocation not given. Sampling occurred on day 63 after the first vaccine or placebo injection.

Sequences were derived from peripheral blood, sampled in a trial of Ad26.COV2.S vaccine versus placebo. The rearrangement uses TRBV29-1 and TRBJ2-1; D possibly corresponds to TRBD2 (5 bases). This receptor was obtained from a person between 18 and 60 years old who received the Ad26.COV2.S COVID-19 vaccine or a placebo. The CDR3 loop is CSVSSGSSSYNEQFF. The CDR3 DNA sequence: TGCAGCGTGAGTTCTGGGAGCAGCTCCTACAATGAGCAGTTCTTC.